This paragraph covers one TCR beta chain sequence. The length of the CDR3 is 15 residues. From germline, CDR1 is SGHVS and CDR2 FNYEAQ. V was pared by 1 base and J by 3 bases, with 7 bases between. This entry comes from a study of blood T cell repertoires in COVID-19. Looking at the study overall: COVID-19 samples from acute and convalescent phases originated in the United States, Italy and Spain. T cells, B-cell-depleted T cells, or PBMCs provided the cDNA or gDNA that served as material.

As originally analysed: For nucleated cells, counts were estimated from reference gene primer amplification. TCRdb's table, derived via immunoSEQ multiplex PCR, lists solely in-frame clones and lacks some. D and trimming come from the DNA, and the V and J calls and clone size come from that table. This table has a few hundred thousand clones, roughly 88% appearing once. Sequencing input: peripheral blood. The rearrangement links TRBV7-6 to TRBJ1-6; a weak D match, TRBD1 (6 bases). The sequence came from a woman in her 30s who had recovered from COVID-19. Here the CDR3 DNA reads TGTGCCAGCAGCTTAGAACAGGGCTATAATTCACCCCTCCACTTT. Translation: CASSLEQGYNSPLHF.